Listed here are 24 T cell receptor beta chains from one sample, sequenced in a study of blood T cell repertoires in COVID-19. TCRdb's copy holds only in-frame clones and misses some; the assay was immunoSEQ multiplex PCR. The data hold around 300,000 clones, with about 89% observed a single time. The source material was PBMCs or T cells enriched from blood (not recorded which). All receptors come from a young woman who had recovered from COVID-19.

The rearrangement uses TRBV15 and TRBJ2-7; 7 bases match TRBD2. Trimming at V came to 0 bases and at J to 0 bases, leaving 8 bases not matched to a gene. The CDR3 length is 17 residues. In germline, CDR1 is LNHNV, CDR2 YYDKDF (reference sequence). The CDR3: CATSRDLGLTSSYEQYF. CDR3 nucleotides: TGTGCCACCAGCAGAGATTTGGGACTAACTAGCTCCTACGAGCAGTACTTC.

This chain joins TRBV7-3 and TRBJ2-5, with TRBD2 matching 14 bases. Germline CDR1 is SGHTA and CDR2 is FQGTGA. V shed 0 bases and J 5 bases; nucleotides not matched to a gene: 2. There are 16 residues in the CDR3. CDR3 loop: CASSLTGLAGAETQYF. In nucleotides, the CDR3 is TGTGCCAGCAGCTTAACGGGACTAGCGGGAGCTGAGACCCAGTACTTC.

The genes are TRBV28 and TRBJ2-3; 14 nucleotides line up with TRBD2. The length of the CDR3 is 17 residues. The germline V gene has CDR1 MDHEN and CDR2 SYDVKM. The V and J ends lost 7 bases and 3 bases, in that order; junction bases with no gene match: 9. The CDR3 DNA is TGTGCCAGCACCAACCCAGGACTAGCGGGAGGTACAGATACGCAGTATTTT. It is translated as CASTNPGLAGGTDTQYF.

This clone was observed a single time. The chain links TRBV5-1 to TRBJ2-1; TRBD2 aligns across 8 bases. The CDR3 spans 15 residues. With 4 bases clipped from V and 9 bases from J, the junction kept 12 bases outside the gene matches. Germline CDR1 SGHRS, CDR2 YFSETQ. The CDR3 coding sequence is TGCGCCAGCAGCCCAATAGCGGGGAATCACGTTGAGCAGTTCTTC. It translates to CASSPIAGNHVEQFF.

This rearrangement joins TRBV27 to TRBJ1-2; D call uncertain. The CDR3 runs 14 residues. Trimming pared 2 bases from V and 6 bases from J, leaving 13 bases between. The V gene's germline CDR1 is MNHEY and CDR2 SMNVEV (reference sequence). The CDR3 reads CASSLIGSEDGYTF. The DNA of the CDR3 is TGTGCCAGCAGTTTAATTGGGAGCGAAGATGGCTACACCTTC.

V is TRBV11-3 and J is TRBJ2-1; D possibly corresponds to TRBD2 (6 bases). CDR1 is SGHNT and CDR2 is YENEEA in the germline V gene. The germline V and J ends were trimmed by 4 bases and 0 bases, with 16 bases remaining between them. The CDR3 is 17 amino acids. Written as DNA, the CDR3 is TGTGCCAGCAGCTCGGCGGAGGGATTTACCTCCTACAATGAGCAGTTCTTC. It is translated as CASSSAEGFTSYNEQFF.

The CDR3 region is CASSIRDSNTGELFF. The CDR3 DNA reads TGCGCCAGCAGCATTCGGGACAGTAACACCGGGGAGCTGTTTTTT. The chain joins TRBV5-1 to TRBJ2-2, with 7 bases identical to TRBD1. There are 15 residues in the CDR3. V gave up 4 bases and J gave up 2 bases; unmatched junction bases: 5. Looked up from germline, CDR1 is SGHRS and CDR2 is YFSETQ.

The rearrangement links TRBV7-2 to TRBJ2-1, with 7 bases that match TRBD1. The V segment lost 3 bases and the J segment 4 bases; nucleotides outside the gene matches: 6. CDR1 and CDR2 from the germline V gene are SGHTA and FQGNSA. The length of the CDR3 is 15 residues. CDR3 in amino acids: CASSLTGIPYNEQFF. The DNA of the CDR3 is TGTGCCAGCAGCTTGACAGGGATCCCTTACAATGAGCAGTTCTTC.

This chain joins TRBV19 and TRBJ2-1, with D unclear. CDR3 length equals 15 residues. Trimming left V 7 bases short and J 5 bases short, with 18 bases between. Germline loops: CDR1 LNHDA, CDR2 SQIVND (reference sequence). CDR3 sequence reads: CASTPSRGSNNEQFF. The DNA for the CDR3 is TGTGCCAGTACCCCTTCACGCGGCAGTAACAATGAGCAGTTCTTC.

The chain links TRBV5-1 to TRBJ2-5; perhaps TRBD2 as D (6 bases). Germline V lookup: CDR1 SGHRS, CDR2 YFSETQ. With 0 bases removed from V and 4 bases from J, the gap between germline ends came to 10 bases. The CDR3 sequence is 14 residues long. The CDR3 nucleotides are TGCGCCAGCAGCTTGGGATCCGGGGGAGAGACCCAGTACTTC. The encoded protein is CASSLGSGGETQYF.

The V and J genes are TRBV25-1 and TRBJ2-2, with a weak D call TRBD1 (6 bases). The CDR3 length is 18 residues. From germline, CDR1 is MGHDK and CDR2 SYGVNS. V dropped 6 bases and J dropped 5 bases, with 25 bases sitting between them. The chain's CDR3 is CASSRRRGGWGETGELFF. The CDR3 DNA is TGTGCCAGCAGCCGAAGAAGAGGGGGTTGGGGAGAAACCGGGGAGCTGTTTTTT. The full variable domain, completed using reference TRBV25-1 and TRBJ2-2, is EADIYQTPRYLVIGTGKKITLECSQTMGHDKMYWYQQDPGMELHLIHYSYGVNSTEKGDLSSESTVSRIRTEHFPLTLESARPSHTSQYLCASSRRRGGWGETGELFFGEGSRLTVL.

In its sample, this clone was seen once. The chain couples TRBV7-8 to TRBJ1-5; possible D gene TRBD1, 6 bases. This CDR3 is 17 amino acids long. The germline V gene encodes CDR1 SGHVS and CDR2 FQNEAQ. Trimming pared 5 bases from V and 4 bases from J, leaving 21 bases between. CDR3 in amino acids: CASSRQLHREGNQPQHF. CDR3 nucleotide sequence: TGTGCCAGCAGCCGACAACTACACAGGGAGGGGAATCAGCCCCAGCATTTT. Full variable domain (outside the CDR3, taken from reference TRBV7-8 and TRBJ1-5): GAGVSQSPRYKVAKRGQDVALRCDPISGHVSLFWYQQALGQGPEFLTYFQNEAQLDKSGLPSDRFFAERPEGSVSTLKIQRTQQEDSAVYLCASSRQLHREGNQPQHFGDGTRLSIL.

This clone is a singleton in its sample. V is TRBV6-1 and J is TRBJ2-7; 12 bases agree with TRBD1. The germline gives CDR1 MNHNS, CDR2 SASEGT. Trimming took 2 bases from V and 7 from J; bases not matched to a gene: 9. The CDR3 covers 16 residues. CDR3 sequence reads: CASSETPGQGAEEQYF. In DNA form, the CDR3 reads TGTGCCAGCAGTGAAACGCCGGGACAGGGGGCTGAAGAGCAGTACTTC.

The sample holds a few counts of this clone. This chain connects TRBV6-6 to TRBJ1-2; D gene unclear. The CDR3 contains 19 residues. Germline CDR1 reads MNHNY; CDR2 reads SVGAGI (reference sequence). V lost 5 bases to trimming and J lost 4 bases, with 29 bases between them. The CDR3 region is CASSPPLVETPADLYGYTF. CDR3 coding DNA: TGTGCCAGCAGTCCTCCTTTAGTCGAGACACCAGCCGACCTCTATGGCTACACCTTC.

This rearrangement joins TRBV19 to TRBJ1-5; 8 nucleotides align to TRBD1. Germline-derived CDR1 and CDR2 are LNHDA and SQIVND (reference sequence). Losses at the gene ends were 7 bases for V and 3 bases for J; bases not matched to a gene: 8. CDR3 length equals 15 residues. CDR3 DNA: TGTGCCAGTATGAGGACAGGGATTGCCAATCAGCCCCAGCATTTT. Translation gives CASMRTGIANQPQHF. The full variable domain, completed using reference TRBV19 and TRBJ1-5, is DGGITQSPKYLFRKEGQNVTLSCEQNLNHDAMYWYRQDPGQGLRLIYYSQIVNDFQKGDIAEGYSVSREKKESFPLTVTSAQKNPTAFYLCASMRTGIANQPQHFGDGTRLSIL.

The CDR3 coding sequence is TGTGCCAGCAGCCCGGGTTGGACAGGCTATGGCTACACCTTC. Translation gives CASSPGWTGYGYTF. The chain recombines TRBV16 with TRBJ1-2; 7 positions match TRBD1. The CDR3 is made up of 14 amino acids. CDR1 and CDR2 (germline): KGHSY, FQNENV. With 4 bases clipped from V and 4 bases from J, the junction kept 6 bases outside the gene matches. The whole variable domain, filled in from reference TRBV16 and TRBJ1-2, reads GEEVAQTPKHLVRGEGQKAKLYCAPIKGHSYVFWYQQVLKNEFKFLISFQNENVFDETGMPKERFSAKCLPNSPCSLEIQATKLEDSAVYFCASSPGWTGYGYTFGSGTRLTVV.

The gene calls are TRBV5-4 and TRBJ2-3; 8 nucleotides match TRBD1. The V gene's germline CDR1 is SGHNT and CDR2 YYREEE (reference sequence). This CDR3 contains 14 residues. V was clipped by 4 bases and J by 5 bases; unmatched bases: 6. CDR3 in DNA: TGTGCCAGCAGCCGGGAACAGGGGGAAGATACGCAGTATTTT. Translated: CASSREQGEDTQYF.

This chain links TRBV11-3 with TRBJ2-1; 12 bases fit TRBD2. Germline trimming cut 1 base from V and 6 bases from J; bases unmatched to any gene: 7. The CDR3 consists of 17 residues. CDR1 SGHNT and CDR2 YENEEA come from the germline V gene. CDR3 coding DNA: TGTGCCAGCAGCTTAGGCCGCCTAGCGGGAGGGCCCAATGAGCAGTTCTTC. This codes for CASSLGRLAGGPNEQFF.

The chain employs TRBV29-1 and TRBJ1-1; D remains unclear. Per germline, CDR1 SQVTM and CDR2 ANQGSEA. V was clipped by 4 bases and J by 11 bases, with 14 bases between them. The CDR3 is 11 amino acids. In nucleotides, the CDR3 is TGCAGCGTTGTGACAATCTCCATGGCTTTCTTT. Encoded protein: CSVVTISMAFF.

The chain carries TRBV5-6 and TRBJ2-3; 12 bases agree with TRBD2. Germline loops: CDR1 SGHDT, CDR2 YYEEEE. Trimming took 3 bases from V and 3 from J; bases not matched to a gene: 5. There are 16 residues in the CDR3. In DNA form, the CDR3 reads TGTGCCAGCAGCTCTCGACTAGCGGGAGTTACAGATACGCAGTATTTT. Amino acids: CASSSRLAGVTDTQYF.

This clone showed up just once. This sample also contains other DNA sequences that code for the same CDR3. The rearrangement uses TRBV12-3 or TRBV12-4 and TRBJ2-7; perhaps TRBD1 as D (6 bases). The CDR3 has 12 residues. Trimming stripped 6 bases from V and 2 bases from J, with 8 bases between. This CDR3 reads CASRGQTYEQYF. CDR3 bases: TGTGCCAGCAGAGGACAGACCTACGAGCAGTACTTC.

This clone was recorded a few times. One end of the junction varies from germline; a read error may be responsible. The chain has TRBV29-1 and TRBJ1-2, with 12 bases identical to TRBD1. This CDR3 contains 8 residues. Germline values: CDR1 SQVTM, CDR2 ANQGSEA. CDR3 residues: CSAGQGAF. The CDR3 DNA reads as TGCAGCGCGGGACAGGGGGCTTTC.

V usage is TRBV4-1 and J usage is TRBJ1-3; 8 nucleotides agree with TRBD1. Trimming at V came to 1 base and at J to 3 bases, leaving 8 bases not matched to a gene. Germline V gene data show CDR1 as MGHRA and CDR2 as YSYEKL. The CDR3 spans 17 residues. CDR3: CASSQGRTGTVGNTIYF. The CDR3 DNA reads TGCGCCAGCAGCCAAGGGAGGACAGGGACGGTTGGAAACACCATATATTTT.

The chain employs TRBV27 and TRBJ2-7; TRBD1 might be the D (6 bases). Trimming shortened V by 3 bases and J by 1 base, and 13 bases separated the two germline ends. In germline, CDR1 is MNHEY, CDR2 SMNVEV (reference sequence). CDR3 size: 15 residues. The CDR3, as DNA: TGTGCCAGCAGTTTGGCACAGGGCCGTTCCTACGAGCAGTACTTC. This encodes CASSLAQGRSYEQYF.